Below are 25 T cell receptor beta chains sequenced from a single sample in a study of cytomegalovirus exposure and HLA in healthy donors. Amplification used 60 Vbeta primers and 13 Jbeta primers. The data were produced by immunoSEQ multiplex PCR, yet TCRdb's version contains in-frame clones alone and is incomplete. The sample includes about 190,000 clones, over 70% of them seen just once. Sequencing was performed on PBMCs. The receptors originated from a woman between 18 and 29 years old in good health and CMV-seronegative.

The CDR3 protein is CASSVDRATYLFYGYTF. In DNA, the CDR3 is TGCGCCAGCAGCGTCGACAGGGCAACGTACTTATTCTATGGCTACACCTTC. This sequence joins TRBV5-1 and TRBJ1-2; 7 bases are a match to TRBD1. Germline loops: CDR1 SGHRS, CDR2 YFSETQ. CDR3 length: 17 residues. The ends lost 4 bases at V and 4 bases at J; junction bases unmatched: 16.

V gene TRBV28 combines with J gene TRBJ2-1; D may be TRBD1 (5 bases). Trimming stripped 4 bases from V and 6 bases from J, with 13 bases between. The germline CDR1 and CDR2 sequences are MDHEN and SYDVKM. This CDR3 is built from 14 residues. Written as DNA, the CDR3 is TGTGCCAGCAGTTGGGGTGGAAGGGGCAATGAGCAGTTCTTC. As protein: CASSWGGRGNEQFF.

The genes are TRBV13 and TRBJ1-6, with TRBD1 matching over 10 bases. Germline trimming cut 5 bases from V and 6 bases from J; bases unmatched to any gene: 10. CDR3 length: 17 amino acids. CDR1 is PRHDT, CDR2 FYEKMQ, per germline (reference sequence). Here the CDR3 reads CASSPRQGAAANSPLHF. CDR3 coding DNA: TGTGCCAGCAGCCCCCGACAGGGGGCCGCAGCTAATTCACCCCTCCACTTT.

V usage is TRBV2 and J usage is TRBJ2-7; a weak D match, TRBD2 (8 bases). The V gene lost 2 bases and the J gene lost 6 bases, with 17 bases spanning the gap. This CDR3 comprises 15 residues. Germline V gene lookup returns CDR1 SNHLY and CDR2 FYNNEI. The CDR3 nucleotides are TGTGCCAGCAGTGAAAATGGACTAGCAGGGGGCGAGCAGTACTTC. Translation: CASSENGLAGGEQYF.

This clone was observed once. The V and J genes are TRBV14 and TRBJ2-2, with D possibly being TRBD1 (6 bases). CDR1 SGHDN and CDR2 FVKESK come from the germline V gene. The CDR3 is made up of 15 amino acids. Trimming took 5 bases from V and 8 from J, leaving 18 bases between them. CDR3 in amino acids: CASSAGTSPTGELFF. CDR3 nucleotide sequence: TGTGCCAGCAGCGCCGGGACAAGTCCAACAGGGGAGCTGTTTTTT.

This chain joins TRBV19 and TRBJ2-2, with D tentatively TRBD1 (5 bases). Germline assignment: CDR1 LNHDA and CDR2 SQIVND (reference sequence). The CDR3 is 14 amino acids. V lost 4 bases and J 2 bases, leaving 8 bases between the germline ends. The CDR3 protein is CASSTTGNTGELFF. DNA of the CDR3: TGTGCCAGTAGTACCACAGGTAACACCGGGGAGCTGTTTTTT.

CDR3 nucleotide sequence: TGTGCCAGCAGTTCTAGCGGGAGGGCCTACAATGAGCAGTTCTTC. It specifies CASSSSGRAYNEQFF. The chain combines TRBV6-5 with TRBJ2-1; TRBD2 matches 12 bases. In germline, CDR1 is MNHEY, CDR2 SVGAGI. The CDR3 is made up of 15 amino acids. Unmatched junction bases numbered 0, after V lost 4 bases and J lost 2 bases.

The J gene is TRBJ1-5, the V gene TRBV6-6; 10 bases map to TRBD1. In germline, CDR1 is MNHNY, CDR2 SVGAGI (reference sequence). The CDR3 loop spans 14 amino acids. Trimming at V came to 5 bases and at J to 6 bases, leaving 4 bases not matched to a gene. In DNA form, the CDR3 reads TGTGCCAGCAGTCACGGACAGGGGGTTCAGCCCCAGCATTTT. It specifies CASSHGQGVQPQHF.

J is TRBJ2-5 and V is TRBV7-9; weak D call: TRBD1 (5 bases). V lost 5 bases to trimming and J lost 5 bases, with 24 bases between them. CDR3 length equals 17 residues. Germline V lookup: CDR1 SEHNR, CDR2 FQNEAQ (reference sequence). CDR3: CASSPGLTQGVLETQYF. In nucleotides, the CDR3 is TGTGCCAGCAGCCCTGGTTTAACGCAGGGCGTATTGGAGACCCAGTACTTC.

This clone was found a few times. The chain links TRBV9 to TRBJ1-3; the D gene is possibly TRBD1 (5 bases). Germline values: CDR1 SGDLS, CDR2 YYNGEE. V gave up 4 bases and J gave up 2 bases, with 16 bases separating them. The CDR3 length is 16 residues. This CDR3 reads CASSLQTVLAGNTIYF. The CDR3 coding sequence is TGTGCCAGCAGCCTCCAGACAGTTCTAGCTGGAAACACCATATATTTT.

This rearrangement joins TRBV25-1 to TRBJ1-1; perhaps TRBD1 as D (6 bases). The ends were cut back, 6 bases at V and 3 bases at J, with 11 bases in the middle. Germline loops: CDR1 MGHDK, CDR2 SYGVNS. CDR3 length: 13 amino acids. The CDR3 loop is CASRGQYYTEAFF. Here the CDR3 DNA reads TGTGCCAGCAGAGGACAGTATTACACTGAAGCTTTCTTT.

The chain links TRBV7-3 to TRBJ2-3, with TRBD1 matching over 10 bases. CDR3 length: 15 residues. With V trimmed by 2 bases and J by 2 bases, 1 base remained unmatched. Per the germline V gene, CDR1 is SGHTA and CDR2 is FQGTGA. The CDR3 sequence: CASSLGTGDTDTQYF. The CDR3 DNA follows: TGTGCCAGCAGCTTAGGGACAGGGGACACAGATACGCAGTATTTT.

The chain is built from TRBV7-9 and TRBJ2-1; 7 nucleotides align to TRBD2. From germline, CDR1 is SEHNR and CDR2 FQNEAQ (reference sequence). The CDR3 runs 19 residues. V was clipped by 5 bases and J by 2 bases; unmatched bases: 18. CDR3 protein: CASSPRPFLGGLTYNEQFF. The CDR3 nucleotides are TGTGCCAGCAGCCCCCGACCATTTCTGGGAGGGCTCACCTACAATGAGCAGTTCTTC.

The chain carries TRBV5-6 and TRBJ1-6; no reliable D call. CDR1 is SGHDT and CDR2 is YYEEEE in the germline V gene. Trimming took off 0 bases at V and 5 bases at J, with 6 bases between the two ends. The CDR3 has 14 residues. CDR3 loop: CASSLGRDNSPLHF. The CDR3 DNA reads TGTGCCAGCAGCTTGGGTCGGGATAATTCACCCCTCCACTTT.

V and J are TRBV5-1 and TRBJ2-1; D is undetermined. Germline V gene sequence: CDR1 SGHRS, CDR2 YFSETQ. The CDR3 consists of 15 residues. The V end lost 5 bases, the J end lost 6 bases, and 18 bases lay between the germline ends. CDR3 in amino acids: CASRKGAGGLNEQFF. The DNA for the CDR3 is TGCGCCAGCAGGAAAGGAGCCGGCGGTCTCAATGAGCAGTTCTTC.

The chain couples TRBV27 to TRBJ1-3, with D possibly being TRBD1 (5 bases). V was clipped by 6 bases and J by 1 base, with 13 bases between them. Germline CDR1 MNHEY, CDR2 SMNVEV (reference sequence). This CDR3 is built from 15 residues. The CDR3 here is CASSPAGPSGNTIYF. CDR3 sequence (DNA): TGTGCCAGCAGCCCCGCGGGGCCTTCTGGAAACACCATATATTTT.

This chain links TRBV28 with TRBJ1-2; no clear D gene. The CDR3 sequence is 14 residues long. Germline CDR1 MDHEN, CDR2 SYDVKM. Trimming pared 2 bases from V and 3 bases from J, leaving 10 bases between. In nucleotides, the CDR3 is TGTGCCAGCAGTTTAATGTACGGGTACTATGGCTACACCTTC. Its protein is CASSLMYGYYGYTF.

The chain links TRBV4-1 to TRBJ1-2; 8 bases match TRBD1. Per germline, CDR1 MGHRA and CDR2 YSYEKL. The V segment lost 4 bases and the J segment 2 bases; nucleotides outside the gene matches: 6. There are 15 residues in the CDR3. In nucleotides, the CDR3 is TGCGCCAGCAGCCCCCGGGACAGGACCAACTATGGCTACACCTTC. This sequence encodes CASSPRDRTNYGYTF.

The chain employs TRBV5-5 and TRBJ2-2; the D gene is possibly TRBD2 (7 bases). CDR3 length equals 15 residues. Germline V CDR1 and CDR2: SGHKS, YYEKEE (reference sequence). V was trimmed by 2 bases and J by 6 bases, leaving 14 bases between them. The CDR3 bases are TGTGCCAGCAGCTTACGGGGGGCGGTTCCCGGGGAGCTGTTTTTT. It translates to CASSLRGAVPGELFF.

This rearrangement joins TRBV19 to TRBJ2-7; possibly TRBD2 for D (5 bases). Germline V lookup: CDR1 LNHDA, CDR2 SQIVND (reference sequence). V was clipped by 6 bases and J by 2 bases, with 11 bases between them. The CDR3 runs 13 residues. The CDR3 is CASRDGLTYEQYF. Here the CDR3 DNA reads TGTGCCAGTAGGGACGGACTCACCTACGAGCAGTACTTC.

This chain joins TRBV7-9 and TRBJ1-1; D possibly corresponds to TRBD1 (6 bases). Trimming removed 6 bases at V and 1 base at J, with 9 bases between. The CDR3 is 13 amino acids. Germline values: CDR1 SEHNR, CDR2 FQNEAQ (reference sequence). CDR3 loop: CASRRQENTEAFF. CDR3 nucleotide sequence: TGTGCCAGCAGGAGACAGGAGAACACTGAAGCTTTCTTT.

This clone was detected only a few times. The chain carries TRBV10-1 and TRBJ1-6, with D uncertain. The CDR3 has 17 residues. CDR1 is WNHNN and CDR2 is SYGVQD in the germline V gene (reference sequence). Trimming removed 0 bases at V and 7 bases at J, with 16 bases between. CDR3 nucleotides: TGCGCCAGCAGTGAGTCCATCATGGACGGAGGAAATTCACCCCTCCACTTT. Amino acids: CASSESIMDGGNSPLHF.

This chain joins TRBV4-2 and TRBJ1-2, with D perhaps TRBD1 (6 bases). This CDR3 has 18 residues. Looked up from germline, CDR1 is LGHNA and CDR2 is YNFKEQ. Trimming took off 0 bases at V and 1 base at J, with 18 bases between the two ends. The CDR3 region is CASSQDPGVLSFNYGYTF. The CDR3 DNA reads TGTGCCAGCAGCCAAGATCCAGGGGTTCTGTCCTTTAACTATGGCTACACCTTC.

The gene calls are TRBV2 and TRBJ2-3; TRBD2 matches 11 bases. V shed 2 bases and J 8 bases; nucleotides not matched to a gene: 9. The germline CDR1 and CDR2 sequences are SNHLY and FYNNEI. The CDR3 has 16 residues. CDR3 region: CASSELSSGGAGTQYF. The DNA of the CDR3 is TGTGCCAGCAGTGAACTGAGTAGCGGGGGGGCCGGTACGCAGTATTTT.

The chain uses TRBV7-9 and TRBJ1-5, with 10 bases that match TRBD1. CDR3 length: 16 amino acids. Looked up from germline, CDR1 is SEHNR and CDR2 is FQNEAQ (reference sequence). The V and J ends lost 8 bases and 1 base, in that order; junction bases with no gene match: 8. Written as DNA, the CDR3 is TGTGCCAGCGACAAGGGACAGGGGTCGAGCAATCAGCCCCAGCATTTT. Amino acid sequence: CASDKGQGSSNQPQHF.